Listed below are T cell receptor beta chains from one sample, sequenced in a study of CD4 T cells in relation to SARS-CoV-2 and coronaviruses. Their antigen targets remain unknown. Sequenced by immunoSEQ multiplex PCR; TCRdb stores in-frame clones only, minus some. The sample records 16,000 or so clones, around 77% being singletons. Sequencing was done on a sample of CD4+ T cells from PBMCs, cultured in vitro. The receptors stem from a human donor in good health. The CDR3 runs from the conserved cysteine through the conserved F or W. The order of the fields is V gene, J gene, D gene, clone size, CDR3 DNA, CDR3 protein. A D gene is named only where the DNA matches it firmly. Clone size is given for some rows only: seen once, a few or many times, or a class if the clone is expanded.

>TRBV7-3|TRBJ2-1|TRBD1|few
TGTGCCAGCAGCTCAAGGGACAGGACTATGGAGCAGTTCTTC
CASSSRDRTMEQFF
>TRBV28|TRBJ1-6|NA|once
TGTGCCAGCAGACTAACGGGTTCACCCCTCCACTTT
CASRLTGSPLHF
>TRBV14|TRBJ2-3|NA|few
TGTGCCAGCAGCGAGCGGTCGGGAGTAGGAACAGATACGCAGTATTTT
CASSERSGVGTDTQYF
>TRBV10-2|TRBJ2-1|TRBD2|NA
TGCGCCAGCAGAGTGATAGCGGGAGACTACAATGAGCAGTTCTTC
CASRVIAGDYNEQFF
>TRBV9|TRBJ2-3|NA|NA
TGTGCCAGCAGCGCCGCGGGACACATCACAGATACGCAGTATTTT
CASSAAGHITDTQYF
>TRBV7-9|TRBJ2-3|NA|NA
TGTGCCAGCAGCCCCACGGTCAGGACAAACCCGCGGAGTACGCAGTATTTT
CASSPTVRTNPRSTQYF
>TRBV2|TRBJ2-1|TRBD2|NA
TGTGCCAGCAGTGAAAAGTGGGGACTAGCGGACTACAATGAGCAGTTCTTC
CASSEKWGLADYNEQFF
>TRBV5-8|TRBJ2-1|TRBD2|once
TGTGCCAGCAGCTTAGGACTAGTTCTTTCCAATGAGCAGTTCTTC
CASSLGLVLSNEQFF
>TRBV28|TRBJ2-2|NA|NA
TGTGCCAGCAGGGACCCCTACAAGACCGGGGAGCTGTTTTTT
CASRDPYKTGELFF
>TRBV5-6|TRBJ1-4|TRBD1|NA
TGTGCCAGCAGCTTACAGGGGAGGCATGAAAAACTGTTTTTT
CASSLQGRHEKLFF
>TRBV6-6|TRBJ2-5|TRBD1|NA
TGTGCCAGCAGTCGGACAGGGGGGAAAGAGACCCAGTACTTC
CASSRTGGKETQYF
>TRBV5-5|TRBJ2-5|NA|NA
TGTGCCAGCAGCTTCCCGGGGGAAGAGACCCAGTACTTC
CASSFPGEETQYF
>TRBV27|TRBJ1-1|NA|NA
TGTGCCAGCAGTTTTACCGCTAACCTGAACACTGAAGCTTTCTTT
CASSFTANLNTEAFF
>TRBV18|TRBJ1-2|TRBD1|NA
TGTGCCAGCTCATCGGGACAGGGCCTAGGCTATGGCTACACCTTC
CASSSGQGLGYGYTF
>TRBV5-4|TRBJ2-7|TRBD2|NA
TGTGCCAGCAGCTTGGGACTAGCGACCACCTACGAGCAGTACTTC
CASSLGLATTYEQYF
>TRBV6-5|TRBJ2-7|NA|NA
TGTGCCAGCAGTTTTGGATACGAGCAGTACTTC
CASSFGYEQYF
>TRBV30|TRBJ2-7|TRBD1|once
TGTGCCTGGAGTGGGTGGGACAGGATGTACGAGCAGTACTTC
CAWSGWDRMYEQYF
>TRBV6-1|TRBJ1-4|NA|NA
TGTGCCAGCAGTCCGAGTCCGGGACGTGACGAAAAACTGTTTTTT
CASSPSPGRDEKLFF
>TRBV19|TRBJ2-1|NA|NA
TGTGCCAGTGGTAGCGGAGGGTACAATGAGCAGTTCTTC
CASGSGGYNEQFF
>TRBV5-1|TRBJ2-3|NA|NA
TGCGCCAGCAGCTTGTTCCGGAGTAGCACAGATACGCAGTATTTT
CASSLFRSSTDTQYF
>TRBV19|TRBJ1-1|NA|NA
TGTGCCGCGGGGAACACTGAAGCTTTCTTT
CAAGNTEAFF
>TRBV10-3|TRBJ2-7|TRBD2|NA
TGTGCGATCCGAGGGCGGCCTGTTGGGGCCCCGGGGGGCGAGCAGTACTTC
CAIRGRPVGAPGGEQYF
>TRBV11-3|TRBJ2-7|TRBD2|NA
TGTGCCAGCAGCTCGGGACTAGCGGGAGTTTACGAGCAGTACTTC
CASSSGLAGVYEQYF
>TRBV29-1|TRBJ2-5|NA|NA
TGCAGCGCCGCGTTAGTGGGGGAGACCCAGTACTTC
CSAALVGETQYF
>TRBV27|TRBJ2-3|TRBD1|NA
TGTGCCAGCAGTACATACAGGGGCGACGACACAGATACGCAGTATTTT
CASSTYRGDDTDTQYF
>TRBV11-2|TRBJ1-1|NA|NA
TGTGCCAGCAGCCCCAACCCGGGAGAAATGAACACTGAAGCTTTCTTT
CASSPNPGEMNTEAFF
>TRBV9|TRBJ2-3|TRBD1|NA
TGTGCCAGCAGCGAACGGACAGGGCGCACAGATACGCAGTATTTT
CASSERTGRTDTQYF
>TRBV7-9|TRBJ1-2|NA|NA
TGTGCCAGCAGCTTAGACGGCGTGAGTAACTATGGCTACACCTTC
CASSLDGVSNYGYTF
>TRBV29-1|TRBJ2-7|NA|NA
TGCAGCGTTGAGGACAACCCCTCCGGCGAGCAGTACTTC
CSVEDNPSGEQYF
>TRBV7-2|TRBJ2-1|NA|NA
TGTGCCAGCAGCTTCCCCGGGGCGGTTAATGAGCAGTTCTTC
CASSFPGAVNEQFF
>TRBV24-1|TRBJ2-7|TRBD1|NA
TGTGCCACCAGTGAGCCCGGGACAGGGGTGGGCGAGCAGTACTTC
CATSEPGTGVGEQYF
>TRBV3-1/TRBV3-2|TRBJ2-7|TRBD2|NA
TGTGCCAGCAGCCAAGCCGGGACTAGCGGGAGCCCCTACGAGCAGTACTTC
CASSQAGTSGSPYEQYF
>TRBV30|TRBJ2-3|TRBD1|few
TGTGCCTGGAGTCGGGACAGGGGTTTAGATACGCAGTATTTT
CAWSRDRGLDTQYF
>TRBV6-2/TRBV6-3|TRBJ2-3|TRBD2|once
TGTGCCAGCAGTTATGTAGCGGGAGGAACAGATACGCAGTATTTT
CASSYVAGGTDTQYF
>TRBV2|TRBJ2-1|TRBD2|NA
TGTGCCAGCAGTAATAGCGGGAGGTTGGTCAATGAGCAGTTCTTC
CASSNSGRLVNEQFF
>TRBV5-6|TRBJ2-7|TRBD2|NA
TGTGCCAGCAGCCTGGGACTAGGGATCTCCTACGAGCAGTACTTC
CASSLGLGISYEQYF
>TRBV6-5|TRBJ2-7|NA|few
TGTGCCAGCAGTCGGGACGGTGTGTACGAGCAGTACTTC
CASSRDGVYEQYF